This T cell receptor (beta chain) was recovered during a study of blood T cells in healthy people across ages. The CDR3 spans 12 residues. Looked up from germline, CDR1 is SQVTM and CDR2 is ANQGSEA. Deletions cut 8 bases from V and 10 bases from J, with 17 bases between. A few counts support this clonotype. Next came a second PCR, run for about 6 to 11 cycles, which used a sample-barcoded 5' primer along with a J-beta primer mix. TCRdb re-derived calls from the 5' RACE reads in MiXCR, one entry per CDR3 protein. Of 1.5 million to 2 million distinct CDR3 sequences listed, approximately 30% were seen once; the top ten hold 7.7%. There were healthy Caucasian individuals from Russia, aged roughly 6 to 95, serving as donors.

V and J are TRBV29-1 and TRBJ2-2; tentatively, D is TRBD2 (6 bases). This clonotype originated in a woman aged 25 to 45 in good health. Sequences were obtained from blood. For the CDR3, the DNA is TGCAGCTTAAAGCGGGTTGGAATGGAGCTGTTTTTT. Encoded protein: CSLKRVGMELFF.